What follows is one T cell receptor beta chain and its context. The antigen remains undetermined. The data belong to a study of T cell responses to AZD1222 COVID-19 vaccine. Study details: Samples with a second dose at about 4 or about 12 weeks were pooled together. Overall study results and limits: Following two doses of AZD1222, Spike-specific TCR breadth and depth rose. The donor cohort was predominantly white British with a female majority, and clonal diversity may have been underestimated. Regions 160-218 and 743-854 held dominance among vaccine-associated CD4 TCRs, which spanned spike.

Some clones are missing from TCRdb's copy, which holds only in-frame ones; the method was immunoSEQ multiplex PCR. The sample has fewer than 140,000 clones; about nine tenths are singletons. CDR3 size: 16 residues. With V trimmed by 1 base and J by 3 bases, 6 bases remained unmatched. Looked up from germline, CDR1 is MGHRA and CDR2 is YSYEKL. The sample in question was peripheral blood, obtained on day 0 of AZD1222 vaccination. The sequence was obtained from an adult in good health. The V and J genes are TRBV4-1 and TRBJ2-1, with 7 positions matching TRBD2. The DNA of the CDR3 is TGCGCCAGCAGCCAAGCGGCAGCGGGAATCTACAATGAGCAGTTCTTC. Protein sequence: CASSQAAAGIYNEQFF.